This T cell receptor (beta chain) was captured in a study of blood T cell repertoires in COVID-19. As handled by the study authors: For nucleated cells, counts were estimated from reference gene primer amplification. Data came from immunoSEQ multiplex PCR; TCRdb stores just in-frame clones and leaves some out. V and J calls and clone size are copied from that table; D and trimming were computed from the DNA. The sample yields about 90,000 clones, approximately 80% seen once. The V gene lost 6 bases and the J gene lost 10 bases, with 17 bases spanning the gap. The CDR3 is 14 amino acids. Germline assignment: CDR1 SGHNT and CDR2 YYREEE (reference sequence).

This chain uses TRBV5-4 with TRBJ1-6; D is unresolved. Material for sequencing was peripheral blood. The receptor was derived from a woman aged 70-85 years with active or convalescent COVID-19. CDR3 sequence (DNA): TGTGCCAGCACCTCCGAAGGCAAGAGGTCACCCCTCCACTTT. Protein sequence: CASTSEGKRSPLHF.